This TCR beta chain was recovered during a study of CXCR3-negative and CXCR3-positive naive CD8 T cells. Study at large: A total of roughly 140 million TRB reads was generated, with about 1.5 +/- 0.3 million per library. General study findings and limits: Relative to CXCR3-negative naive cells, CXCR3-positive naive cells had more hydrophobic TRB CDR3s.

TRB cDNA libraries were made by UMI-labeled 5' RACE. TCRdb derives one entry per CDR3 protein from the 5' RACE reads, leaving out DNA. The table lists 50,000 to 65,000 distinct CDR3 sequences. Remarks on this clonotype: The antigen remains unidentified.

CDR3 size: 15 residues. Germline assignment: CDR1 SGHNT and CDR2 YENEEA. What was sequenced was naive CXCR3+ CD8+ T cells from blood. As for subset: CD45RO-CCR7+CD27+CD95- naive CD8+ T cells expressing CXCR3 (TNR3+). The clonotype originates from a human donor in good health. Some clones in this sample may be carry-over from other donors' samples. The V and J genes are TRBV11-3 and TRBJ2-7; the D gene TCRdb calls, TRBD1, cannot be checked with no DNA. The CDR3 loop is CASSLGTGIPYEQYF.